These 9 T cell receptor beta chains originate from one sample sequenced in a study of cytomegalovirus exposure and HLA in healthy donors. Method: immunoSEQ multiplex PCR; TCRdb's copy keeps in-frame clones and lacks some. This sample has under 200,000 clones; nearly 90% occur once, and the top ten carry under 4.5%. The sequenced sample consisted of PBMCs. These receptors all stem from a man aged 18-30 years in good health and CMV-seropositive.

This clone was observed a single time. The V gene is TRBV7-9, the J gene TRBJ2-3, with TRBD2 as a possible D gene (6 bases). V was cut by 10 bases and J by 2 bases, with 13 bases left in between. The CDR3 is 13 amino acids. Germline V lookup: CDR1 SEHNR, CDR2 FQNEAQ (reference sequence). The CDR3 nucleotides are TGTGCCATTAGCGGCTCGCTCACAGATACGCAGTATTTT. Its protein product is CAISGSLTDTQYF.

This sequence joins TRBV1 and TRBJ2-1; TRBD2 is the table's D call, not checked against the DNA. TRBV1 is given as a pseudogene. This CDR3 has 17 residues. For the CDR3, the DNA is TGCACCAGCAGCCAAAGCGGGAACCGCAGGGTATACAATGAGCAGTTCTTC. As protein: CTSSQSGNRRVYNEQFF.

V usage is TRBV28 and J usage is TRBJ1-2, with a possible D match to TRBD1 (6 bases). This CDR3 spans 15 amino acids. The V gene lost 6 bases and the J gene lost 8 bases, with 22 bases spanning the gap. CDR1 and CDR2 from the germline V gene are MDHEN and SYDVKM. As DNA, the CDR3 is TGTGCCAGCAGATCCCCACAAACAGGGAGGGGCGGCTACACCTTC. Its protein product is CASRSPQTGRGGYTF.

This rearrangement joins TRBV28 to TRBJ2-7; 10 bases agree with TRBD2. The CDR3 spans 15 residues. The germline gives CDR1 MDHEN, CDR2 SYDVKM. V lost 4 bases, J lost 3 bases, and 6 bases stayed unmatched. The CDR3 DNA sequence: TGTGCCAGCAGTTCCCTAGCGGGAGCCTACTACGAGCAGTACTTC. Its protein is CASSSLAGAYYEQYF. Based on the CDR3 plus reference TRBV28 and TRBJ2-7, the full variable domain is DVKVTQSSRYLVKRTGEKVFLECVQDMDHENMFWYRQDPGLGLRLIYFSYDVKMKEKGDIPEGYSVSREKKERFSLILESASTNQTSMYLCASSSLAGAYYEQYFGPGTRLTVT.

This chain links TRBV15 with TRBJ2-7; 9 nucleotides line up with TRBD1. Per the germline V gene, CDR1 is LNHNV and CDR2 is YYDKDF (reference sequence). This CDR3 region has 15 residues. V dropped 2 bases and J dropped 0; count of bases not matched to a gene: 2. This chain's CDR3 is CATSRQTGGSYEQYF. The DNA for the CDR3 is TGTGCCACCAGCAGACAGACAGGGGGCTCCTACGAGCAGTACTTC.

This chain joins TRBV5-8 and TRBJ1-2; 10 nucleotides align to TRBD1. Germline lookup yields CDR1 SGHTS and CDR2 YDEGEE. J was trimmed by 5 bases and V by 3 bases; bases with no gene match: 13. The CDR3 has 17 residues. The CDR3 nucleotides are TGTGCCAGCAGCTCGGCCCGCCAGGGGACAGGGGCTTATGGCTACACCTTC. Translation: CASSSARQGTGAYGYTF.

The gene calls are TRBV5-6 and TRBJ2-6; perhaps TRBD2 as D (5 bases). Germline V gene sequence: CDR1 SGHDT, CDR2 YYEEEE. The CDR3 loop spans 15 amino acids. V was cut by 7 bases and J by 1 base, with 12 bases left in between. In nucleotides, the CDR3 is TGTGCCAGCGCGCACGGGATTTCTGGGGCCAACGTCCTGACTTTC. This translates into CASAHGISGANVLTF.

CDR3 in DNA: TGTGCCAGCAGCCCGACAGGGGCGAACTATGGCTACACCTTC. Translation: CASSPTGANYGYTF. The chain joins TRBV7-2 to TRBJ1-2, with TRBD1 identical over 8 bases. CDR1 and CDR2 from the germline V gene are SGHTA and FQGNSA. The CDR3 spans 14 residues. With V trimmed by 5 bases and J by 2 bases, 4 bases remained unmatched. The full variable domain, completed using reference TRBV7-2 and TRBJ1-2, is GAGVSQSPSNKVTEKGKDVELRCDPISGHTALYWYRQSLGQGLEFLIYFQGNSAPDKSGLPSDRFSAERTGGSVSTLTIQRTQQEDSAVYLCASSPTGANYGYTFGSGTRLTVV.

The V gene is TRBV10-3, the J gene TRBJ1-1, with D unresolved. The CDR3 covers 11 residues. Germline assignment: CDR1 ENHRY and CDR2 SYGVKD. V gave up 8 bases and J gave up 1 base, with 5 bases separating them. Written as DNA, the CDR3 is TGTGCCATCGGCTGGAACACTGAAGCTTTCTTT. Translated, it gives CAIGWNTEAFF.